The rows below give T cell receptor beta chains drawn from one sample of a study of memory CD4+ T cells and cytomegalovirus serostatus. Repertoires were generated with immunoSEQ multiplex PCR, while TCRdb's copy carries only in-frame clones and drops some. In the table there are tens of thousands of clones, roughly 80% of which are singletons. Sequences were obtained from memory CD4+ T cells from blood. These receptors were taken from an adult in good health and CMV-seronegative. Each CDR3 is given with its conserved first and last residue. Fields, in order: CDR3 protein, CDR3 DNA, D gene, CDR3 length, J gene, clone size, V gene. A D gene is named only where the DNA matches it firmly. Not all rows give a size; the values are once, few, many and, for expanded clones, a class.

CASSPANTGELFF TGTGCCAGCAGCCCGGCGAACACCGGGGAGCTGTTTTTT - 13 TRBJ2-2 - TRBV28
CASSATGYGYTF TGTGCCAGCAGTGCGACAGGCTATGGCTACACCTTC - 12 TRBJ1-2 - TRBV6-1
CASSQVRTVSSGNTIYF TGTGCCAGCAGCCAAGTCCGGACAGTTAGCTCTGGAAACACCATATATTTT - 17 TRBJ1-3 - TRBV14
CASSFDRGSSPLHF TGTGCCAGCAGCTTCGACAGAGGGAGTTCACCCCTCCACTTT - 14 TRBJ1-6 - TRBV7-2
CASSINMLAGNTGELFF TGTGCCAGTAGTATAAATATGCTAGCGGGGAACACCGGGGAGCTGTTTTTT TRBD2 17 TRBJ2-2 once TRBV19
CASSPPGQGRPYEQYF TGTGCCAGCAGCCCTCCGGGACAGGGGCGTCCCTACGAGCAGTACTTC TRBD1 16 TRBJ2-7 - TRBV7-2
CASSRTGRQLDTQYF TGTGCCAGCAGTCGGACAGGGAGGCAGCTAGATACGCAGTATTTT TRBD1 15 TRBJ2-3 few TRBV9
CATRQVSNTGELFF TGTGCCACCCGACAGGTCTCGAACACCGGGGAGCTGTTTTTT - 14 TRBJ2-2 - TRBV27
CASGSGDRTEETQYF TGCGCCAGCGGCTCGGGGGATAGGACTGAAGAGACCCAGTACTTC - 15 TRBJ2-5 once TRBV5-1
CASSPLAGIIPDTQYF TGTGCCAGCAGCCCACTAGCGGGCATAATACCAGATACGCAGTATTTT TRBD2 16 TRBJ2-3 - TRBV5-6
CASKRLGGLETQYF TGTGCCAGCAAACGTTTAGGGGGCTTAGAGACCCAGTACTTC TRBD1 14 TRBJ2-5 - TRBV2
CASSLLGGPTEPLHF TGTGCCAGCAGTTTACTCGGGGGTCCGACCGAGCCCCTCCACTTT - 15 TRBJ1-6 - TRBV28
CASSRGSEKGYTF TGTGCCAGCTCACGCGGGTCGGAAAAGGGCTACACCTTC - 13 TRBJ1-2 - TRBV18
CASSPELNTEAFF TGTGCCAGCAGCCCGGAGTTGAACACTGAAGCTTTCTTT - 13 TRBJ1-1 few TRBV5-4
CASREPAVEAFF TGTGCCAGCCGCGAACCGGCCGTTGAAGCTTTCTTT - 12 TRBJ1-1 - TRBV11-2
CASTLPGYSNQPQHF TGTGCCAGCACCCTTCCGGGGTATAGCAATCAGCCCCAGCATTTT - 15 TRBJ1-5 - TRBV28
CASRLGTPTYNEQFF TGCGCCAGCAGACTTGGGACACCTACCTACAATGAGCAGTTCTTC - 15 TRBJ2-1 - TRBV5-1
CASSPAHGSYEQYF TGTGCCAGCAGCCCTGCGCACGGGTCCTACGAGCAGTACTTC - 14 TRBJ2-7 once TRBV9
CASSQVAAGELFF TGCGCCAGCAGCCAAGTGGCGGCCGGGGAGCTGTTTTTT - 13 TRBJ2-2 - TRBV4-3
CASSFTGGVEAFF TGTGCCAGCAGCTTTACAGGGGGCGTTGAAGCTTTCTTT TRBD1 13 TRBJ1-1 - TRBV7-9
CASSLYRSSGNTIYF TGTGCCAGCAGCTTATACAGGAGCTCTGGAAACACCATATATTTT - 15 TRBJ1-3 - TRBV5-8
CASSPGQGKETQYF TGTGCCAGCAGCCCGGGACAGGGGAAAGAGACCCAGTACTTC TRBD1 14 TRBJ2-5 - TRBV6-5
CASRAGGYRTDTQYF TGTGCCAGCAGAGCGGGGGGGTATCGCACAGATACGCAGTATTTT TRBD2 15 TRBJ2-3 - TRBV2
CASRAGDGETQYF TGTGCCAGCAGGGCAGGGGACGGCGAGACCCAGTACTTC - 13 TRBJ2-5 - TRBV9
CASSQVPRDQPQHF TGCGCCAGCAGCCAGGTCCCAAGGGATCAGCCCCAGCATTTT - 14 TRBJ1-5 - TRBV4-1
CASSPGRELFF TGTGCCAGCAGCCCAGGCCGGGAGCTGTTTTTT - 11 TRBJ2-2 - TRBV4-2
CASSLAPDNYGYTF TGTGCCAGCAGCTTAGCCCCAGATAACTATGGCTACACCTTC - 14 TRBJ1-2 - TRBV7-2
CSVLSTGTGSSYEQYF TGCAGCGTACTCTCTACCGGGACAGGTAGCTCCTACGAGCAGTACTTC TRBD1 16 TRBJ2-7 - TRBV29-1
CAIKQGALNTEAFF TGTGCCATCAAACAGGGGGCGTTGAACACTGAAGCTTTCTTT TRBD1 14 TRBJ1-1 few TRBV10-3
CGAGRGIDQPQHF TGTGGAGCTGGCAGGGGGATTGATCAGCCCCAGCATTTT TRBD1 13 TRBJ1-5 - TRBV30
CASSQARSYNEQFF TGTGCCAGCTCACAAGCTCGCTCCTACAATGAGCAGTTCTTC - 14 TRBJ2-1 few TRBV18
CASSGQSGLHF TGCGCCAGCAGCGGACAGAGTGGCCTCCACTTT - 11 TRBJ1-6 - TRBV5-1
CASVPSRRNTGELFF TGTGCCAGCGTCCCTTCGAGAAGGAACACCGGGGAGCTGTTTTTT - 15 TRBJ2-2 - TRBV28
CAISGQTWGYTF TGTGCCATAAGTGGACAAACTTGGGGCTACACCTTC - 12 TRBJ1-2 - TRBV6-1
CASGRPGGGEKLFF TGTGCCAGCGGACGCCCAGGGGGAGGAGAAAAACTGTTTTTT TRBD1 14 TRBJ1-4 - TRBV28
CAISESSVNTGELFF TGTGCCATCAGTGAGTCGTCGGTGAACACCGGGGAGCTGTTTTTT - 15 TRBJ2-2 - TRBV10-3
CASSQDFPNSPLHF TGCGCCAGCAGCCAAGATTTTCCCAATTCACCCCTCCACTTT - 14 TRBJ1-6 - TRBV4-3
CSATLGETQYF TGCAGTGCTACTCTGGGGGAGACCCAGTACTTC - 11 TRBJ2-5 - TRBV20-1
CAWSVLSGPADTQYF TGTGCCTGGAGTGTACTTTCAGGGCCGGCAGATACGCAGTATTTT - 15 TRBJ2-3 - TRBV30
CASSPQGTGVYGYTF TGTGCCAGCAGCCCGCAGGGGACAGGGGTCTATGGCTACACCTTC TRBD1 15 TRBJ1-2 - TRBV6-4
CASSQAGTGKGYTF TGTGCCAGTAGTCAGGCGGGGACAGGGAAGGGCTACACCTTC TRBD1 14 TRBJ1-2 - TRBV19
CASIRGAGAGSGNTIYF TGTGCCAGCATCCGGGGTGCAGGCGCTGGCTCTGGAAACACCATATATTTT - 17 TRBJ1-3 - TRBV11-2
CASSSGLITDTQYF TGTGCCAGCAGTTCAGGACTTATCACAGATACGCAGTATTTT - 14 TRBJ2-3 - TRBV28
CASSLDTVNEQFF TGTGCCAGCAGCTTGGATACCGTCAATGAGCAGTTCTTC - 13 TRBJ2-1 - TRBV5-6
CASIGTANTGELFF TGTGCCAGCATTGGGACAGCGAACACCGGGGAGCTGTTTTTT TRBD1 14 TRBJ2-2 - TRBV2
CASSQATGNSPLHF TGTGCCAGCAGCCAAGCTACGGGGAATTCACCCCTCCACTTT - 14 TRBJ1-6 - TRBV4-2
CASSPPRVTEAFF TGTGCCAGCTCACCACCCAGGGTCACTGAAGCTTTCTTT - 13 TRBJ1-1 - TRBV18
CASRGDRHNSPLHF TGTGCCAGCAGGGGGGACAGGCATAATTCACCCCTCCACTTT TRBD1 14 TRBJ1-6 - TRBV6-1
CATAQGSNQPQHF TGTGCCACCGCACAGGGGAGCAATCAGCCCCAGCATTTT TRBD1 13 TRBJ1-5 - TRBV15
CAWSVGGANEKLFF TGTGCCTGGAGTGTAGGTGGAGCTAATGAAAAACTGTTTTTT - 14 TRBJ1-4 - TRBV30
CASRETGKSHGYTF TGTGCCAGCAGGGAAACAGGGAAAAGTCATGGCTACACCTTC - 14 TRBJ1-2 - TRBV6-4
CASSPWAGGNGELFF TGCGCCAGCAGCCCCTGGGCAGGGGGGAACGGGGAGCTGTTTTTT - 15 TRBJ2-2 - TRBV4-3